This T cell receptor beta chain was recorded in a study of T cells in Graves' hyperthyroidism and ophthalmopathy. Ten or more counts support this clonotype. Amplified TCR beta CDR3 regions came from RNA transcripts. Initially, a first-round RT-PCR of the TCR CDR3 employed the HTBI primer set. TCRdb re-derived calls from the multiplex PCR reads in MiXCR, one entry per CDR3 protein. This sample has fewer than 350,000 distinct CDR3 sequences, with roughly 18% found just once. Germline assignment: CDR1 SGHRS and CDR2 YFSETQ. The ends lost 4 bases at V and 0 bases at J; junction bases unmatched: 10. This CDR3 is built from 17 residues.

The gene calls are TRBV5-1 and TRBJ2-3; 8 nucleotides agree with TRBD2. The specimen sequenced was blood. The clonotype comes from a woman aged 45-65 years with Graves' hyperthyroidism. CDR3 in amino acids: CASSPGGTSLSTDTQYF. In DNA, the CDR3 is TGCGCCAGCAGCCCCGGAGGGACTAGTCTCAGCACAGATACGCAGTATTTT.